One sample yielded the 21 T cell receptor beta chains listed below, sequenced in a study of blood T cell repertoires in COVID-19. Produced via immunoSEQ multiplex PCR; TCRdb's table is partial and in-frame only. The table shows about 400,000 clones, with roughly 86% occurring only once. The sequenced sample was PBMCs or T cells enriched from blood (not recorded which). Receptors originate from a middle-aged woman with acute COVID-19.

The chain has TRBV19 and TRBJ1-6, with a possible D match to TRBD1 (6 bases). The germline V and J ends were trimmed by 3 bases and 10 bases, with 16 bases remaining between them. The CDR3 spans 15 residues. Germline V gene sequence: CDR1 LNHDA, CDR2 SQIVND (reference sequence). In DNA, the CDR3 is TGTGCCAGTAGTATTGAAGTCAGGGGTCCCTCACCCCTCCACTTT. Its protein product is CASSIEVRGPSPLHF.

The CDR3 protein is CASTRKRQGNTEAFF. DNA of the CDR3: TGTGCCAGCACCAGAAAACGACAGGGGAACACTGAAGCTTTCTTT. The rearrangement links TRBV2 to TRBJ1-1; 7 bases align to TRBD1. Germline V lookup: CDR1 SNHLY, CDR2 FYNNEI. With 7 bases clipped from V and 1 base from J, the junction kept 9 bases outside the gene matches. This CDR3 has 15 residues.

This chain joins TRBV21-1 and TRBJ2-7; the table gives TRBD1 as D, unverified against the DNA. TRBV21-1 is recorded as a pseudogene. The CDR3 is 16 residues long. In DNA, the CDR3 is TGTGCCAGCAGCATACTAGGACAGAAAAAAGTCTACGAGCAGTACTTC. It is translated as CASSILGQKKVYEQYF.

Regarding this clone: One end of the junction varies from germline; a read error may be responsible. CDR3 region: CASSFDPSSDQPQHF. CDR3 sequence (DNA): TGTGCCAGCAGTTTTGACCCTAGTAGCGATCAGCCCCAGCATTTT. The chain joins TRBV5-4 to TRBJ1-5; the D is unclear. Per the germline V gene, CDR1 is SGHNT and CDR2 is YYREEE (reference sequence). The CDR3 runs 15 residues.

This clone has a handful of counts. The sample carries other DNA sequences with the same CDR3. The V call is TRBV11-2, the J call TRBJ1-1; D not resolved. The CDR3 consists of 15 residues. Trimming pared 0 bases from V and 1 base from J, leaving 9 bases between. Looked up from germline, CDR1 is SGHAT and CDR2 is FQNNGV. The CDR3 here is CASSLDQRGNTEAFF. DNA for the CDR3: TGTGCCAGCAGCTTAGATCAACGGGGGAACACTGAAGCTTTCTTT. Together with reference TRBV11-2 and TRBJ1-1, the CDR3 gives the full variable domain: EAGVAQSPRYKIIEKRQSVAFWCNPISGHATLYWYQQILGQGPKLLIQFQNNGVVDDSQLPKDRFSAERLKGVDSTLKIQPAKLEDSAVYLCASSLDQRGNTEAFFGQGTRLTVV.

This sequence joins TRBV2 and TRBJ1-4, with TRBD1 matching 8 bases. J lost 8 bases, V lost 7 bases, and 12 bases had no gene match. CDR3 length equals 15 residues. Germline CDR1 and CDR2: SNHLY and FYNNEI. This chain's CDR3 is CASTETGTGDEKLFF. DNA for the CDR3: TGTGCCAGCACTGAGACCGGGACAGGAGACGAAAAACTGTTTTTT.

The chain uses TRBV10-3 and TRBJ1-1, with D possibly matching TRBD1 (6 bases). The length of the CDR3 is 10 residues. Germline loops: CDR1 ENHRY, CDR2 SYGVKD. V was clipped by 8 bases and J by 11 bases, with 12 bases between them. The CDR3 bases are TGTGCCATCGGCGCGGGGGGCGCTTTCTTT. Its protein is CAIGAGGAFF.

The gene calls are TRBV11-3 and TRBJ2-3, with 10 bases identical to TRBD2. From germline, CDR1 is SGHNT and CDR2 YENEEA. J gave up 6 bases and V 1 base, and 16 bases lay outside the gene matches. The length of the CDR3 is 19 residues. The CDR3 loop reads CASSLGGWRSGGDRDTQYF. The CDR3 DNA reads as TGTGCCAGCAGCTTAGGAGGTTGGCGGAGCGGGGGGGACCGGGATACGCAGTATTTT.

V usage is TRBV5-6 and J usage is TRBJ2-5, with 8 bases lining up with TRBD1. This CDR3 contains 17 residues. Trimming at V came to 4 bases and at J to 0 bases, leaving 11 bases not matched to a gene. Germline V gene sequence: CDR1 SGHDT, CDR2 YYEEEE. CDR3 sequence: CASSRRDRPLYQETQYF. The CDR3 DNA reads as TGTGCCAGCAGCCGCCGGGACAGGCCTTTATACCAAGAGACCCAGTACTTC. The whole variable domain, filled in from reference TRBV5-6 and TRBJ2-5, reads DAGVTQSPTHLIKTRGQQVTLRCSPKSGHDTVSWYQQALGQGPQFIFQYYEEEERQRGNFPDRFSGHQFPNYSSELNVNALLLGDSALYLCASSRRDRPLYQETQYFGPGTRLLVL.

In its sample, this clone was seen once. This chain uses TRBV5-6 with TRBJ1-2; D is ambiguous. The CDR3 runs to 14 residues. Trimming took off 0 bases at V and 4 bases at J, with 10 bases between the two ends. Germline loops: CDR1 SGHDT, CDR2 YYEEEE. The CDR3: CASSLAAKSYGYTF. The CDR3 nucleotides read TGTGCCAGCAGCTTGGCCGCTAAGTCCTATGGCTACACCTTC.

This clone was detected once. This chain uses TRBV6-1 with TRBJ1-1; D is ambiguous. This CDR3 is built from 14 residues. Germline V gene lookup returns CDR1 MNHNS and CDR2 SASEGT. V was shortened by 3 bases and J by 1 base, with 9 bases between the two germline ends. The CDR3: CASSDRSGNTEAFF. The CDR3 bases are TGTGCCAGCAGTGACAGGTCAGGGAACACTGAAGCTTTCTTT.

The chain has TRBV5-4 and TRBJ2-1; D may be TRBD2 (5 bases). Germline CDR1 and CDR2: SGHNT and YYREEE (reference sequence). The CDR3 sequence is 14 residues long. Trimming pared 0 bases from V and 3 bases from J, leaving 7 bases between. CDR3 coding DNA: TGTGCCAGCAGCTTGGCCCGGGGCTACAATGAGCAGTTCTTC. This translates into CASSLARGYNEQFF.

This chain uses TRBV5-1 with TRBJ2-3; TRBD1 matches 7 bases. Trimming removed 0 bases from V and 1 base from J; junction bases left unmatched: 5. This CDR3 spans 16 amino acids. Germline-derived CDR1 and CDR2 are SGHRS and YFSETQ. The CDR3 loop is CASSLAQGDGTDTQYF. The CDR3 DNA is TGCGCCAGCAGCTTGGCCCAGGGGGATGGCACAGATACGCAGTATTTT.

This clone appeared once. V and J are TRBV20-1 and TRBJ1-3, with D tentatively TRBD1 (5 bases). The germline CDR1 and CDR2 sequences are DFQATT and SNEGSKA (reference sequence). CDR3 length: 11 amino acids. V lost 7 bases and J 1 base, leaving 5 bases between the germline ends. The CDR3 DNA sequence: TGCAGTGGACAGTCTGGAAACACCATATATTTT. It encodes CSGQSGNTIYF.

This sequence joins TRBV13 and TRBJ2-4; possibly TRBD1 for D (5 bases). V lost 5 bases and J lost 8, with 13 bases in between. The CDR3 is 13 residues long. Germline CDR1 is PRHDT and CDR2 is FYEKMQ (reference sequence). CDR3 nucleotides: TGTGCCAGCAGCACCGCGCAAGGGGACATTCAGTACTTC. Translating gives CASSTAQGDIQYF.

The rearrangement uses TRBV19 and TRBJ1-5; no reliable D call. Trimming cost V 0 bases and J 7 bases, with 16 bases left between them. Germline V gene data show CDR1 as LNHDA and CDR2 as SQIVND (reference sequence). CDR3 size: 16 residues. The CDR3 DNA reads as TGTGCCAGTAGTATAGATCACAGTTCGGGAGAGCAGCCCCAGCATTTT. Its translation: CASSIDHSSGEQPQHF.

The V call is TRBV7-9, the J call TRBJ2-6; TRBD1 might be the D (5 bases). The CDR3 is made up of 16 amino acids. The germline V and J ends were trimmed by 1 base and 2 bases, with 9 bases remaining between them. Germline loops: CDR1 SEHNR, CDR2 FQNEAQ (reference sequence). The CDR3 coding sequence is TGTGCCAGCAGCTTAGGACAGTCGGCTGGGGCCAACGTCCTGACTTTC. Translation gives CASSLGQSAGANVLTF.

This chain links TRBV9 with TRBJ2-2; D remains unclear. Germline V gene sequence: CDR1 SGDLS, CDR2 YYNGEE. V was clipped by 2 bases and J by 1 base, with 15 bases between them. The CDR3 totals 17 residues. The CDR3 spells CASSVYELTQNTGELFF. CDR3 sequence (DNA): TGTGCCAGCAGCGTTTACGAACTGACTCAGAACACCGGGGAGCTGTTTTTT.

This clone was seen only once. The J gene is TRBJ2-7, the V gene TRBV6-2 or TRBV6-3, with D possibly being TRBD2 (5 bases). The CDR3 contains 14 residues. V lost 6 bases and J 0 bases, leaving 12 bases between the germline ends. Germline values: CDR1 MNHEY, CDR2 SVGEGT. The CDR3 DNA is TGTGCCAGCAGCCACCCACTAGTCTCCTACGAGCAGTACTTC. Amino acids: CASSHPLVSYEQYF.

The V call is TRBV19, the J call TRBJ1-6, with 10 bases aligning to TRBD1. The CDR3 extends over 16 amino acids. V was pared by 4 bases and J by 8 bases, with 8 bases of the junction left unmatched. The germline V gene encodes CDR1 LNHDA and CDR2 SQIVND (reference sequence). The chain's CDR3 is CASSTPRQGADSPLHF. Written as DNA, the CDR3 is TGTGCCAGTAGTACCCCTCGACAGGGGGCGGATTCACCCCTCCACTTT.

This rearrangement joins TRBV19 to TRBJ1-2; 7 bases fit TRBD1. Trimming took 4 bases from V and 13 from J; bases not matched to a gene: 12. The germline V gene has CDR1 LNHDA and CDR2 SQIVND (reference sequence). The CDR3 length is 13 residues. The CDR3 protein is CASSRAPRQGCTF. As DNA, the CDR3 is TGTGCCAGTAGTAGAGCCCCTCGACAGGGATGCACCTTC.